This entry lists 9 T cell receptor beta chains sequenced from one sample in a study of early T cells in non-severe SARS-CoV-2 infection. TCRdb itself ran the 5' RACE reads through MiXCR, one entry per CDR3 protein. Of about 52,000 distinct CDR3 sequences listed, approximately 8% were seen once; the top ten hold about 9.4%. The sequencing input was whole blood. The receptors were gathered from an adult who was a healthcare worker with PCR-confirmed SARS-CoV-2 infection or an uninfected control (not recorded which).

The table lists this clonotype with many counts. This chain uses TRBV12-3 or TRBV12-4 with TRBJ1-3; D is ambiguous. The CDR3 loop spans 15 amino acids. V was clipped by 2 bases and J by 0 bases, with 8 bases between them. CDR3 bases: TGTGCCAGCAGTTTAAACCACGCCTCTGGAAACACCATATATTTT. Translating it yields CASSLNHASGNTIYF.

The chain has TRBV9 and TRBJ2-3; 10 nucleotides agree with TRBD2. The length of the CDR3 is 16 residues. The V gene's germline CDR1 is SGDLS and CDR2 YYNGEE. The trim removed 4 bases at V and 1 base at J, leaving 6 bases unmatched. The CDR3, as DNA: TGTGCCAGCAGCCTCAGCGGGGGGGCGGGCACAGATACGCAGTATTTT. Its translation is CASSLSGGAGTDTQYF.

The chain combines TRBV11-2 with TRBJ1-2; 8 nucleotides agree with TRBD1. This CDR3 has 14 amino acids. V dropped 4 bases and J dropped 6; count of bases not matched to a gene: 7. Germline CDR1 reads SGHAT; CDR2 reads FQNNGV. The CDR3 loop is CASSSEPGGNGYTF. CDR3 sequence (DNA): TGTGCCAGCAGCTCCGAGCCAGGGGGCAATGGCTACACCTTC. The whole variable domain, filled in from reference TRBV11-2 and TRBJ1-2, reads EAGVAQSPRYKIIEKRQSVAFWCNPISGHATLYWYQQILGQGPKLLIQFQNNGVVDDSQLPKDRFSAERLKGVDSTLKIQPAKLEDSAVYLCASSSEPGGNGYTFGSGTRLTVV.

This clonotype has a count of ten or more. V usage is TRBV2 and J usage is TRBJ1-6; TRBD1 matches 10 bases. The CDR3 has 15 amino acids. CDR1 and CDR2 (germline): SNHLY, FYNNEI. With 3 bases clipped from V and 10 bases from J, the junction kept 6 bases outside the gene matches. CDR3 protein: CASSDRQGARSPLHF. The CDR3 DNA follows: TGTGCCAGCAGTGATCGACAGGGGGCAAGGTCACCCCTCCACTTT.

This clonotype was detected a few times. The V call is TRBV20-1, the J call TRBJ1-1, with D maybe TRBD1 (6 bases). Germline loops: CDR1 DFQATT, CDR2 SNEGSKA (reference sequence). This CDR3 is 14 amino acids long. V was cut by 4 bases and J by 0 bases, with 12 bases left in between. As DNA, the CDR3 is TGCAGTGCTACTAGGAACAGGGTGAACACTGAAGCTTTCTTT. It encodes CSATRNRVNTEAFF.

The CDR3 DNA is TGCAGCGTTGAAGATCGGGGGGGAAACTACGAGCAGTACTTC. It yields the protein CSVEDRGGNYEQYF. This sequence joins TRBV29-1 and TRBJ2-7, with 8 bases lining up with TRBD2. Trimming removed 0 bases from V and 3 bases from J; junction bases left unmatched: 4. Germline CDR1 SQVTM, CDR2 ANQGSEA. The CDR3 length is 14 residues.

The chain carries TRBV11-3 and TRBJ2-5; the D call may be TRBD1 or TRBD2 (6 bases each). Trimming left V 8 bases short and J 4 bases short, with 20 bases between. This CDR3 region has 15 residues. Germline CDR1 SGHNT, CDR2 YENEEA. CDR3 bases: TGTGCCAGCCGCGAGTACGGGGGCATGGGAGAGACCCAGTACTTC. It yields the protein CASREYGGMGETQYF.

This clonotype was counted only a few times. The chain links TRBV6-2 or TRBV6-3 to TRBJ2-7; 7 bases fit TRBD1. J lost 0 bases, V lost 6 bases, and 5 bases had no gene match. Per the germline V gene, CDR1 is MNHEY and CDR2 is SVGEGT. The CDR3 loop spans 14 amino acids. The CDR3 nucleotides are TGTGCCAGCAGAGGCAGGGGGATCTCCTACGAGCAGTACTTC. This translates into CASRGRGISYEQYF.

This clonotype was counted many times. The chain uses TRBV12-3 or TRBV12-4 and TRBJ1-2, with D unresolved. The V gene lost 4 bases and the J gene lost 1 base, with 19 bases spanning the gap. This CDR3 region has 17 residues. The CDR3 sequence is CASSSLWGGNGNYGYTF. The CDR3 coding sequence is TGTGCCAGCAGTTCACTTTGGGGAGGGAATGGTAACTATGGCTACACCTTC.